Reported below is one T cell receptor beta chain. This clone was counted a single time. This receptor's antigen is unknown. No much larger clone is present one base from it, and per-base qualities are unavailable. These data belong to a study of cytomegalovirus exposure and HLA in healthy donors (dated by TCRdb to 2017 to 2019). The study in broad terms: An earlier analysis of several hundred of the donors reported around 280 Gb of sequence data and 95 million to 140 million unique TCR beta sequences obtained from about 180 million T cells. Four to six DR-DQ haplotypes were handled as single units for association and clustering, since linkage in the cohort was strong. Across about 370 genotyped donors of the cohort, an average of roughly 250,000 unique TCR beta nucleotide sequences per donor were sequenced, and approximately 19% of those sequences were non-productive. Donor age, sex, ethnicity and CMV serostatus were compiled alongside the repertoire data. All discovery cohort repertoires had been generated using a single sequencing platform. High-throughput TCR immunosequencing, statistical association of individual TCRs with disease status, and machine learning were combined to predict cytomegalovirus infection status. The later analysis used no new phenotypic data to find candidate immune exposures, relying instead on TCR beta sequences and their occurrence across donors. An early release covering approximately 600 HLA-typed donors comprised approximately 300 gigabases of sequencing data and roughly 85 million unique TCR sequences. HLA typing included class I and class II loci at four-digit resolution. The study was designed to test whether signatures of past pathogen exposure could be identified by cataloging public T cell receptors. An earlier analysis of a few hundred of the donors applied high-throughput TCR beta sequencing to assess whether each TCR beta V gene segment acted as functional or pseudogenic. To study patterns of TCR occurrence, a later analysis re-analyzed previously published TCR beta repertoires from 700 or so donors and added high-resolution HLA genotyping. Typing coverage differed by locus: A, B, C, DRB1 and DQB1 were typed in roughly 620-630 donors, DQA1 in around 500, DPA1 in approximately 600, and DPB1 in 472. The study profiled the T cell repertoires of around 700 subjects by immunosequencing and related them to cytomegalovirus serostatus. Of the roughly 410 genotyped donors, roughly 80% were placed in the genetic ancestry cluster associated with self-reported Caucasian donors. In addition to the first cohort of roughly 700 subjects, a separate validation cohort of some 120 different subjects was used. In a later genetic analysis, genome-wide SNP genotypes for about 65% of the roughly 670 donors were used, and that subset was treated as a discovery cohort.

The paper as a whole reports these results and caveats: Compared with equally common non-associated chains, HLA-associated TCR beta chains in a later analysis were more clonally expanded and had lower generation probabilities. A further reported finding was that TCR beta sequences accurately predicted the HLA-A and HLA-B alleles for most subjects in the first cohort. Immune exposure information for the cohort was limited to CMV serostatus. Most TCR sequences were seen in very few donors, while some public TCRs were found in many individuals. The classifier was reported to diagnose cytomegalovirus status with high specificity and sensitivity in both the original cohort and the validation cohort. Strong co-occurrence of HLA alleles, especially DR and DQ, made assigning TCR associations to individual alleles difficult. Only TCR beta chains were sequenced in this cohort, and the absence of alpha or paired-chain data limited detectable features. A later genetic analysis reported fewer N-insertions in productive TCRs among donors in an Asian-associated ancestry cluster than the roughly 700-donor mean. Because counts were too low, seventeen rarely observed V segments, including chromosome 9 orphons, were excluded from the earlier analysis of around 590 of the donors. At a false discovery rate of 0.05, a later analysis linked 16,000 or so TCR beta sequences to specific HLA alleles. The presence/absence analyses assumed that sequencing depth was roughly uniform across donors, and that assumption may not be true. In an earlier analysis of fewer than 700 of the donors, most TCR beta V segments appeared in productive rearrangements about 90% or about 30% of the time, broadly matching IMGT annotations. According to a later analysis, TCR association rates differed among HLA loci, with DRB1 alleles showing the most associated TCRs and HLA-C alleles showing the fewest. A later analysis reported that several top co-occurrence clusters appeared linked to parvovirus B19, influenza, CMV and Epstein-Barr virus. Because some donors lacked HLA typing at each locus, the association tests relied only on the typed subset. The authors suggested that the approach could potentially be generalized to other disease states and immunological phenotypes. A later genetic analysis associated a missense DCLRE1C variant with V-gene and J-gene trimming of TCR beta chains, and an independent cohort replicated the association. Correlated functional status among segregating V segments might be attributable to linkage disequilibrium, but an unknown experimental factor could not be ruled out. In a later analysis, most CMV-associated TCR beta chains were found to appear HLA-restricted, with HLA associations seemingly driven largely by CMV exposure. A cluster of highly shared sequence variants was judged likely to be a technical artifact of the sequencing pipeline. A few of the identified cytomegalovirus-associated TCR beta chains were confirmed in vitro to be specific for cytomegalovirus antigens. The study gave a list of under 200 TCR beta chains associated with cytomegalovirus.

The cohort was made up of about 670 healthy bone marrow donors. Cohort members were all nominally healthy when sampled, although unrecorded immune exposures were likely present. The donor was CMV seropositive and was included in the group of 270 or so seropositive cohort members. A peripheral blood sample was collected from each donor, and TCR beta sequencing was performed on peripheral blood mononuclear cells. Genomic DNA extraction from the blood cell samples was performed with the Qiagen DNeasy Blood Extraction Kit. The method was the immunoSEQ multiplex PCR assay. For the multiplex PCR, a mixture combining 60 forward primers for TCR Vbeta segments and 13 reverse primers for TCR Jbeta segments was used. The CDR3 region of rearranged TCR beta genes was amplified from genomic DNA by a multiplex PCR assay. On the Illumina HiSeq System, the amplified TCR beta libraries were sequenced as 87-base-pair reads. For the original study's pipeline: In a later analysis, some 80 million unique TCR beta chains were counted across the roughly 670 repertoires, and approximately 11 million of these chains were shared by at least two donors. Raw reads were error-corrected and collapsed into unique sequences with a nearest-neighbor algorithm that merged closely related sequences to remove PCR and sequencing errors. CDR3 sequences were aligned to IMGT reference sequences to assign V, D and J gene segments. Each retained sequence needed at least a six-nucleotide match to both a V gene segment and a J gene segment. A rearrangement counted as productive if the CDR3 had no stop codons and remained in frame with V and J, and every other rearrangement counted as non-productive. CDR3 was defined by IMGT convention, running from the second conserved V-encoded cysteine to the conserved J-encoded phenylalanine. The earlier analysis of about 530 of the donors excluded any sequence lacking an unambiguous match to a single V gene segment. In an earlier analysis of more than 500 of the donors, a V segment was called functional when productive rearrangements were above 56.7%, and segregating when the standard deviation between donors exceeded 5%. A statistical classification framework was developed to diagnose cytomegalovirus status using the catalog of TCR beta chain sequences. A later analysis assigned V and J genes by comparing TCR nucleotide sequences with IMGT/GENE-DB human TR gene sequences. In a later analysis, CDR3 sequences and most-parsimonious VDJ recombination scenarios were assigned using the TCRdist pipeline. In a later analysis, each TCR beta chain was defined by its CDR3 amino acid sequence together with its V-gene family, and reads without a unique V-gene family were excluded. To address suspected cross-contamination and a sequencing artifact, a later analysis removed roughly 640 highly shared, low-generation-probability nucleotide sequences. In a later analysis, a clonal expansion index for each public chain was calculated from normalized within-repertoire ranks of inferred template counts. A later analysis computed generation probabilities with a VDJ recombination model fitted to out-of-frame rearrangements, and checked the results against IGoR. A later analysis scored TCR-TCR, TCR-HLA and TCR-CMV co-occurrence with hypergeometric tests, applying a repertoire-size bias correction to TCR pairs. False discovery rates were estimated in a later analysis by permuting HLA or CMV assignments 20 times. In a later analysis, co-occurring TCRs were grouped using DBSCAN, and TCRdist sequence similarity was added for clustering within HLA-allele-positive subsets. Repertoires with fewer than 30,000 or more than 120,000 public chains, plus five repertoires with anomalous nucleotide sharing, were excluded from co-occurrence clustering. Sourced from immuneACCESS, this table was stored by TCRdb with only in-frame sequences that have V and J called. A share of the clones is absent; for the studies checked, an unresolved V gene accounts for under half, and the remainder has no known explanation. V, J and clone size are those of that table, while D and trimming were read from the DNA. This sample holds approximately 160,000 clones; 77% were observed only once. 7.4% of the sample goes to the ten largest clones.

The receptor was derived from a male donor in good health and CMV-seropositive. Source material: PBMCs.

The DNA reads as follows: TGCAGCGTTGCCAACAGGGTCGCCTACGAGCAGTACTTC. This is translated as CSVANRVAYEQYF. Here the chain combines TRBV29-1 and TRBJ2-7, with a weak D call of TRBD1 (6 bases match). The germline V gene specifies SQVTM as CDR1 and ANQGSEA as CDR2. V drops 4 bases and J drops 2 bases, leaving 12 bases in between. The CDR3 measures 13 amino acids from cysteine to phenylalanine. CDR3 DNA is the only sequence kept; it has 39 bases, read in frame from the first base.